This paragraph reports one TCR beta chain. There are many counts of this clonotype. Which antigen it targets is not known. Per-base quality was not reported, and no clone a single base away is much larger than it. Libraries came from PCR. The sequencing machine was an Illumina HiSeq 2500. TCR libraries were prepared with molecular barcoding, using unique molecular identifiers to normalize TCRbeta repertoire quantification. The public reads were reprocessed in TCRdb via fastp at Q25 and MiXCR, keeping in-frame beta chains. Rows merge per CDR3 protein into single entries with the most common DNA and genes. The table for this sample lists approximately 32,000 distinct CDR3 sequences; more than 6% of them were counted only once. 27% of the sample rests with the top ten. The source of the sample is a study of T-cell reconstitution after alpha-beta-depleted transplantation in children (dated by TCRdb to 2016 to 2017). General notes on the study: Using TCR repertoire profiling, the study quantitatively followed how T-cell immune reconstitution unfolded in children after TCRalphabeta/CD19-depleted allogeneic hematopoietic cell transplantation. Paper-wide results and their limitations: In some patients, the high TCRbeta diversity seen at day 60 was put down to recipient T cells and intrathymic progenitors that had survived conditioning. The apparently early alphabetaT-cell count recovery about two months after transplant was reportedly dependent on only several hundred rapidly expanded clones derived from non-depleted graft cells. Over the following months the frequencies of hyperexpanded clones went down, and after one year T-cell counts and TCRbeta diversity were mostly credited to newly produced T cells.

Inclusive of the bounding cysteine and phenylalanine, the CDR3 is 18 residues long. Here the CDR3 DNA is all that survives: 54 bases in frame from base 1. The germline V and J ends show losses of 4 bases and 5 bases respectively, and no gene match explains 16 bases of the junction. The time point label here, explained by the study, means: day 60 (about 2 months) after transplantation. What the treatment or condition label conveys for this sample: allogeneic hematopoietic cell transplantation with graft depleted of TCRalphabeta T cells and CD19 B cells. TCRalphabeta/CD19-depleted allogeneic hematopoietic cell grafts were given to the transplant recipients, all of whom were children.

The V and J segments used are TRBV12-3 or TRBV12-4 and TRBJ2-1, with TRBD2 identical over 8 junction bases. The sequencing used peripheral blood, collected 60 days after TCRalphabeta/CD19-depleted stem cell transplant. This TCR derives from a child younger than two who had a stem cell transplant for acute myeloid leukemia, so the T cells may come from the graft donor. The DNA reads TGTGCCAGCAGTTCCCTCGGGAGAGCGGGAGCAGATAACAATGAGCAGTTCTTC. It is translated as CASSSLGRAGADNNEQFF.